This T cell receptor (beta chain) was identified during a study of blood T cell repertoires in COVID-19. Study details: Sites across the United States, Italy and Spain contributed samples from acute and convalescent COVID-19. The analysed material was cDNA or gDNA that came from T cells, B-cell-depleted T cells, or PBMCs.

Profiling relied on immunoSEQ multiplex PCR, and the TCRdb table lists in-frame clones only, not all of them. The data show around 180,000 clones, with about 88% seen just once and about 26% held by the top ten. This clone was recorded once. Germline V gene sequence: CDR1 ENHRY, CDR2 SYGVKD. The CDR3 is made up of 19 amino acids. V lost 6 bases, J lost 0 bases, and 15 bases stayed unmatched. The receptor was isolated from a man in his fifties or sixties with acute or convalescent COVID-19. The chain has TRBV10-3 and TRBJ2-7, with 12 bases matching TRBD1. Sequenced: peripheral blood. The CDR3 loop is CAIRSGPGQGARASYEQYV. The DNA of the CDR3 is TGTGCCATCAGATCCGGACCGGGACAGGGGGCGCGGGCCTCCTACGAGCAGTACGTC.